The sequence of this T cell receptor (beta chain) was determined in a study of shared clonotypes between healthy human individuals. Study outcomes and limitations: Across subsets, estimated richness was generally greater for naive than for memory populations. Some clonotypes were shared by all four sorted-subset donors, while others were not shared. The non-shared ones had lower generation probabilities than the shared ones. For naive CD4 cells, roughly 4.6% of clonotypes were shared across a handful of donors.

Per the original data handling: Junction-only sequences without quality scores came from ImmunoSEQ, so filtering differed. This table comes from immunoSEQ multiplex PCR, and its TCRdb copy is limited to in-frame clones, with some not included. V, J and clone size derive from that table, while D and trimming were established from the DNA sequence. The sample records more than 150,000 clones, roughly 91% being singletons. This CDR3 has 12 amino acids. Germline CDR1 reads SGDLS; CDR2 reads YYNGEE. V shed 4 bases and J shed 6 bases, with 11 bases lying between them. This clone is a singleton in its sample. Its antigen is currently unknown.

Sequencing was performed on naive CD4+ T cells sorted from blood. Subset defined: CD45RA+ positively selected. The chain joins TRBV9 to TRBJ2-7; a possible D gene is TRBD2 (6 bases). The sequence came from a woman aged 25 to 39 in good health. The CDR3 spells CASSTSRSEQYF. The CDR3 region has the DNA TGTGCCAGCAGCACTAGCAGGTCCGAGCAGTACTTC.